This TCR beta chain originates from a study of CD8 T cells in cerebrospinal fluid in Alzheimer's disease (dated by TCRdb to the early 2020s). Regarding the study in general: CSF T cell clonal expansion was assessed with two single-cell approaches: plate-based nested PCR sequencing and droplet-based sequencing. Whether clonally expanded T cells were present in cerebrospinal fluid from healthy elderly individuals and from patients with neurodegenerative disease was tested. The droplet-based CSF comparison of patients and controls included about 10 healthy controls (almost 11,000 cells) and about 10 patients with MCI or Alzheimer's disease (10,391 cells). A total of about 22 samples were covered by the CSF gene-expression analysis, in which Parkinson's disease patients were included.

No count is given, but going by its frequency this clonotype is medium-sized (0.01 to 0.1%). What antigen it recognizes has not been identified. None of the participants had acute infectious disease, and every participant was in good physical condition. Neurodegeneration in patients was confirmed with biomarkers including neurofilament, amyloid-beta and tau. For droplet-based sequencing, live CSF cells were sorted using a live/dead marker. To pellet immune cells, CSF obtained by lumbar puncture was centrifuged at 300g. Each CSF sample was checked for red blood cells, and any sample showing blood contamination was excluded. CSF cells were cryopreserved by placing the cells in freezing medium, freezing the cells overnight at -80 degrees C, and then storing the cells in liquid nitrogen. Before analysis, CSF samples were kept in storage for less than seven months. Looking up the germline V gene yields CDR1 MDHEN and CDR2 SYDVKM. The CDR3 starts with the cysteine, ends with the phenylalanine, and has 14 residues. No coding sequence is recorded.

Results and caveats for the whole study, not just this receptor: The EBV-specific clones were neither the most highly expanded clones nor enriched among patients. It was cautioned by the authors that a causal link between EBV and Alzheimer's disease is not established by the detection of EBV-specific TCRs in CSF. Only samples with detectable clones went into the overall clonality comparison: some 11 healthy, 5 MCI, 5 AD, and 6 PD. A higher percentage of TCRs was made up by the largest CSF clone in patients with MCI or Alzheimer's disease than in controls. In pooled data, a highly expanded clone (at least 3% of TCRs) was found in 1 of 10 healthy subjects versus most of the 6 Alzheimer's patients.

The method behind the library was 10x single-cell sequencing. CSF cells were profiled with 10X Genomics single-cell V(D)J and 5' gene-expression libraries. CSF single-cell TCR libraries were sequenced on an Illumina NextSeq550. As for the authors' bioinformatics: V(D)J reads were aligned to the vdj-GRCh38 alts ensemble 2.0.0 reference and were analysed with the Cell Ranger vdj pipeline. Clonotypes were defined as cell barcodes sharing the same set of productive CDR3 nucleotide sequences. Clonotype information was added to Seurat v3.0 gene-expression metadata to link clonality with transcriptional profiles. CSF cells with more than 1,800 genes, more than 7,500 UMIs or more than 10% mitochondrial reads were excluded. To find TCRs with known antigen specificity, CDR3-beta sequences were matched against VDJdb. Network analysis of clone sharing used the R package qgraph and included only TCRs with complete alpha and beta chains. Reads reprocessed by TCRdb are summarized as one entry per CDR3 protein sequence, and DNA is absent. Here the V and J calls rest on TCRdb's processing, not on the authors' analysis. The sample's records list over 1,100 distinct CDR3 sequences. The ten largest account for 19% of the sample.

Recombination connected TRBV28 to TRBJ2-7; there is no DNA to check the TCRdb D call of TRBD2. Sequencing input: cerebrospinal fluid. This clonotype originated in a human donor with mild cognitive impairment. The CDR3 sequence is CASSLGGARYEQYF.